These 14 T cell receptor beta chains were sequenced from one sample in a study of blood T cell repertoires in COVID-19. Clones were read by immunoSEQ multiplex PCR, and TCRdb kept only the in-frame ones, dropping some. The table records 95,000 to 100,000 clones, roughly 85% of them present only once. Material for sequencing was peripheral blood. These receptors were obtained from a woman between 70 and 85 years old with active or convalescent COVID-19.

This clone was counted between two and nine times. The gene calls are TRBV28 and TRBJ1-4; D is unclear. The CDR3 is 13 amino acids. CDR1 is MDHEN and CDR2 is SYDVKM in the germline V gene. The germline V and J ends were trimmed by 6 bases and 4 bases, with 9 bases remaining between them. The CDR3 spells CASRRALNEKLFF. CDR3 nucleotide sequence: TGTGCCAGCAGGAGAGCTCTTAATGAAAAACTGTTTTTT.

With respect to this clone: Other DNA sequences from this sample encode an identical CDR3 as well. The chain couples TRBV7-9 to TRBJ2-7; D may be TRBD1 (5 bases). Trimming removed 2 bases at V and 0 bases at J, with 8 bases between. Germline values: CDR1 SEHNR, CDR2 FQNEAQ (reference sequence). This CDR3 is built from 14 residues. CDR3 sequence: CASSLSQGSYEQYF. In nucleotides, the CDR3 is TGTGCCAGCAGCTTAAGTCAGGGCTCCTACGAGCAGTACTTC.

This chain links TRBV6-6 with TRBJ1-2; 9 nucleotides align to TRBD1. CDR1 MNHNY and CDR2 SVGAGI come from the germline V gene (reference sequence). CDR3 length equals 16 residues. V gave up 1 base and J gave up 6 bases; unmatched junction bases: 9. CDR3 protein: CASSYLGQGKGDGYTF. In DNA form, the CDR3 reads TGTGCCAGCAGTTACTTGGGACAGGGAAAAGGGGATGGCTACACCTTC.

The chain combines TRBV28 with TRBJ2-2; D not resolved. The V end lost 6 bases, the J end lost 1 base, and 15 bases lay between the germline ends. The CDR3 is 16 residues long. The V gene's germline CDR1 is MDHEN and CDR2 SYDVKM. This CDR3 reads CASRPTLLMNTGELFF. CDR3 DNA: TGTGCCAGCAGACCCACTCTGTTGATGAACACCGGGGAGCTGTTTTTT.

This clone was observed a handful of times. V gene TRBV24-1 combines with J gene TRBJ1-2, with TRBD1 as a possible D gene (5 bases). CDR1 is KGHDR, CDR2 SFDVKD, per germline. Trimming left V 5 bases short and J 5 bases short, with 14 bases between. CDR3 length: 14 amino acids. The CDR3: CATSGVDTGYGYTF. The CDR3, as DNA: TGTGCCACCAGTGGGGTTGACACAGGATATGGCTACACCTTC.

The chain uses TRBV6-1 and TRBJ2-3; no definite D call. CDR1 is MNHNS and CDR2 is SASEGT in the germline V gene. Trimming removed 0 bases from V and 1 base from J, with 8 bases in between. There are 15 residues in the CDR3. This CDR3 is CASSEASVRTDTQYF. The CDR3 DNA follows: TGTGCCAGCAGTGAAGCCTCAGTGCGCACAGATACGCAGTATTTT.

The chain couples TRBV28 to TRBJ1-4; D may be TRBD1 (6 bases). V gave up 5 bases and J gave up 8 bases, with 15 bases separating them. The CDR3 length is 14 residues. CDR1 is MDHEN and CDR2 is SYDVKM in the germline V gene. In nucleotides, the CDR3 is TGTGCCAGCAGTCTATACAGGGTCGGAGAAAAACTGTTTTTT. The encoded protein is CASSLYRVGEKLFF.

This rearrangement joins TRBV7-9 to TRBJ1-3; no firm D call. The length of the CDR3 is 15 residues. Germline CDR1 and CDR2: SEHNR and FQNEAQ (reference sequence). Trimming removed 2 bases at V and 2 bases at J, with 10 bases between. The CDR3 DNA is TGTGCCAGCAGCTTACAGGTCCCGACTGGAAACACCATATATTTT. It specifies CASSLQVPTGNTIYF.

V usage is TRBV18 and J usage is TRBJ2-7; tentatively, D is TRBD1 (5 bases). The ends were cut back, 2 bases at V and 6 bases at J, with 20 bases in the middle. Germline assignment: CDR1 KGHSH and CDR2 LQKENI. The CDR3 consists of 16 residues. CDR3 sequence reads: CASSPMLGQGVGEQYF. The CDR3 coding sequence is TGTGCCAGCTCACCAATGCTGGGCCAGGGTGTCGGCGAGCAGTACTTC.

This chain connects TRBV28 to TRBJ1-1; no firm D call. The ends were cut back, 3 bases at V and 7 bases at J, with 12 bases in the middle. Per germline, CDR1 MDHEN and CDR2 SYDVKM. The CDR3 sequence is 13 residues long. Written as DNA, the CDR3 is TGTGCCAGCAGTTTCCGACAAGTGGATGAAGCTTTCTTT. Protein product: CASSFRQVDEAFF.

The chain combines TRBV9 with TRBJ2-3, with D perhaps matching TRBD2 (5 bases). The CDR3 has 15 amino acids. Germline loops: CDR1 SGDLS, CDR2 YYNGEE. Trimming removed 0 bases at V and 4 bases at J, with 12 bases between. The CDR3 reads CASSVGLAASDTQYF. CDR3 in DNA: TGTGCCAGCAGCGTAGGGCTAGCAGCCTCAGATACGCAGTATTTT.

V usage is TRBV18 and J usage is TRBJ1-1, with TRBD1 identical over 7 bases. The germline V gene encodes CDR1 KGHSH and CDR2 LQKENI. After removal of 3 bases from V and 1 base from J, the junction contained 5 bases not matched to a gene. This CDR3 has 15 residues. DNA of the CDR3: TGTGCCAGCTCACCGAGGGACAGTGAGAACACTGAAGCTTTCTTT. Translating it yields CASSPRDSENTEAFF.

This clone was seen only a few times. The chain joins TRBV12-3 or TRBV12-4 to TRBJ1-2; D ambiguous. V dropped 2 bases and J dropped 7 bases, with 11 bases sitting between them. CDR3 size: 13 residues. In nucleotides, the CDR3 is TGTGCCAGCAGTTTACGAGGAGGCGGTGGCTACACCTTC. It codes for CASSLRGGGGYTF.

V and J are TRBV9 and TRBJ1-2; TRBD1 might be the D (6 bases). This CDR3 spans 14 amino acids. Germline assignment: CDR1 SGDLS and CDR2 YYNGEE. Trimming shortened V by 6 bases and J by 8 bases, and 20 bases separated the two germline ends. As DNA, the CDR3 is TGTGCCAGCACCGACCCCCCCGGGGGGGCGGGCTACACCTTC. It translates to CASTDPPGGAGYTF.